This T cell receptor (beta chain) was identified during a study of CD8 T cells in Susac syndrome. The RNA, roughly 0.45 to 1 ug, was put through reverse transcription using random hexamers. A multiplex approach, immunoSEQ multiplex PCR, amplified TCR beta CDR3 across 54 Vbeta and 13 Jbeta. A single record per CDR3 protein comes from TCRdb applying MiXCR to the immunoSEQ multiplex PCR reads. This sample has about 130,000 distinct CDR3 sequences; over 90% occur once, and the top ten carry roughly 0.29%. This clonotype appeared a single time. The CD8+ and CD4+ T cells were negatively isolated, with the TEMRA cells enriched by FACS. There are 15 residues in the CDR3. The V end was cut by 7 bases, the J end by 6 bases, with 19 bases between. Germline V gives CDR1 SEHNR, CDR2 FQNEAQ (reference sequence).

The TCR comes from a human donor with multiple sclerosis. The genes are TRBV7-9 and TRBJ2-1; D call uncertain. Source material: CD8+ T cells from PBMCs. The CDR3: CASIMTSEKGNEQFF. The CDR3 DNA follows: TGTGCCAGCATCATGACTTCCGAGAAGGGCAATGAGCAGTTCTTC.